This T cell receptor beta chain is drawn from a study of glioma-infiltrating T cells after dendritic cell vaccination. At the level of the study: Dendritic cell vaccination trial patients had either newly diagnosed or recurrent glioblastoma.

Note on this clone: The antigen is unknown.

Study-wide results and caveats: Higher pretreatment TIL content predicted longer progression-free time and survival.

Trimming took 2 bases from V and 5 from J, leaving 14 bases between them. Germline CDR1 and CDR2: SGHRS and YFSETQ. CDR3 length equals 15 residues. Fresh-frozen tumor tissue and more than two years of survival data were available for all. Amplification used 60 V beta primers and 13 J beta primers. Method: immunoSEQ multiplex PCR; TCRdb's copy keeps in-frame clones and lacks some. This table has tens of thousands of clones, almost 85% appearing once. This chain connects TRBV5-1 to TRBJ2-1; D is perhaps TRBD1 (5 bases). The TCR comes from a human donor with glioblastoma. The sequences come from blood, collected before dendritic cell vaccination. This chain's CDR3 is CASSLFQQGNNEQFF. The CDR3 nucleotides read TGCGCCAGCAGCTTATTCCAGCAGGGTAACAATGAGCAGTTCTTC.